The sequence of this TCR beta chain was determined in a study of CD8+ T cells in alopecia areata. Study conclusions and caveats: Possibly as an HLA-related effect, TCR sharing across patients appeared less clear than in mice.

CDR1 and CDR2 from the germline V gene are GTSNPN and SVGIG (reference sequence). V lost 2 bases and J lost 4; bases outside the gene matches: 7. This CDR3 comprises 15 residues. Extracted RNA was reverse transcribed, and the resulting cDNA served as sequencing template. Data came from immunoSEQ multiplex PCR; TCRdb stores just in-frame clones and leaves some out. The sample contains about 150,000 clones, 45% to 60% of which appear only once. On this clone itself: The antigen remains unidentified.

This TCR derives from a human donor in good health. The chain couples TRBV30 to TRBJ1-4, with TRBD1 matching over 7 bases. The sample consisted of CD4+ T cells sorted from blood. CDR3 in DNA: TGTGCCTGGAGTAACCCGGGACAGATTAATGAAAAACTGTTTTTT. Translating it yields CAWSNPGQINEKLFF.